These T cell receptor beta chains were read from a single sample in a study of shared clonotypes between healthy human individuals. Clones were read by immunoSEQ multiplex PCR, and TCRdb kept only the in-frame ones, dropping some. The sample shows hundreds of thousands of clones, about 95% of them seen only once. What was sequenced was naive CD8+ T cells sorted from blood. Every receptor here comes from a woman in her twenties or thirties in good health. The CDR3 runs from the conserved cysteine through the conserved F or W. A D gene is named only where the DNA matches it firmly.

TRBV6-6,TRBJ1-5,NA,CASRLGTGGNQPQHF
TRBV4-1,TRBJ2-3,NA,CASSQDRPGTDTQYF
TRBV6-1,TRBJ2-7,NA,CASSEGSYSYEQYF
TRBV4-1,TRBJ1-2,NA,CASSQVYEAVANYGYTF
TRBV11-2,TRBJ2-7,TRBD2,CASSLGPSGSWYEQYF
TRBV27,TRBJ1-1,TRBD1,CASKSGQGISGTEAFF
TRBV18,TRBJ2-2,TRBD2,CASSPPGTSGFANTGELFF
TRBV27,TRBJ2-5,NA,CASSIGRGRETQYF
TRBV9,TRBJ2-5,NA,CASSVGGTLDRYQETQYF
TRBV5-8,TRBJ2-7,NA,CASSPGVSPEDEQYF
TRBV5-1,TRBJ1-3,NA,CASSLNGPSDLAGNTIYF
TRBV13,TRBJ2-7,TRBD2,CASSFGTSGIREQYF
TRBV30,TRBJ2-1,NA,CAWYRASYNEQFF
TRBV7-9,TRBJ2-3,NA,CARTDSAARRSDTQYF
TRBV28,TRBJ2-2,TRBD2,CASASIGAGGNTGELFF
TRBV2,TRBJ2-7,NA,CAIRGRAELEQYF
TRBV7-9,TRBJ2-7,NA,CASSRFWGQYF
TRBV13,TRBJ1-1,NA,CASSLVSGVNTEAFF
TRBV5-4,TRBJ1-2,NA,CASSPSPGTQNGYTF
TRBV28,TRBJ2-7,TRBD2,CASSISGGFSYGQYF
TRBV28,TRBJ1-1,NA,CASSLRVRNTEAFF
TRBV5-7,TRBJ1-5,TRBD1,CASSSDRSHQPQHF
TRBV4-1,TRBJ2-4,NA,CASSQRGGFFQNIQYF
TRBV7-9,TRBJ2-7,TRBD1,CASSLGAGGPYEQYF
TRBV5-8,TRBJ2-2,TRBD2,CASSLVGVAGATGELFF
TRBV10-3,TRBJ1-1,TRBD1,CAISESGTGGIDTEAFF
TRBV6-5,TRBJ2-7,NA,CASSTGRYEQYF
TRBV9,TRBJ2-3,NA,CASSVADTDTQYF